The 2 T cell receptor beta chains given below trace back to one sample, sequenced in a study of blood T cell repertoires in COVID-19. Sequencing was performed with immunoSEQ multiplex PCR; in TCRdb, only in-frame clones are kept and a portion is missing. The sample has a few hundred thousand clones, 83% seen once; the top ten hold over 0.95%. The specimen sequenced was peripheral blood. Source of these receptors: a woman younger than 45 with COVID-19, enrolled during active disease.

The chain joins TRBV7-2 to TRBJ2-3; D is possibly TRBD1 (5 bases). Germline values: CDR1 SGHTA, CDR2 FQGNSA. The V gene lost 5 bases and the J gene lost 0 bases, with 15 bases spanning the gap. The CDR3 loop spans 16 amino acids. CDR3 region: CASSQPRQISTDTQYF. The CDR3 DNA is TGTGCCAGCAGCCAGCCCCGACAGATAAGCACAGATACGCAGTATTTT.

V gene TRBV4-2 combines with J gene TRBJ2-1; 8 bases align to TRBD1. Germline V CDR1 and CDR2: LGHNA, YNFKEQ. J lost 2 bases, V lost 3 bases, and 3 bases had no gene match. The CDR3 has 15 amino acids. CDR3 DNA: TGTGCCAGCAGCCAGGAGGACAGGGCCTACAATGAGCAGTTCTTC. Residues: CASSQEDRAYNEQFF.